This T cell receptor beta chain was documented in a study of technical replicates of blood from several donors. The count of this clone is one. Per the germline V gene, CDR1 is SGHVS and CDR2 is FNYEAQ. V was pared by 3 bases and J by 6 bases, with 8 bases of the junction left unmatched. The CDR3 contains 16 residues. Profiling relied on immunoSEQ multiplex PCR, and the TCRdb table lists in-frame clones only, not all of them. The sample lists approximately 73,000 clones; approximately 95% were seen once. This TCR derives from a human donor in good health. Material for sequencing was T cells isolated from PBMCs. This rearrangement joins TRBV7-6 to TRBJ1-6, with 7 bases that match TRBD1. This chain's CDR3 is CASSLMGDRTNSPLHF. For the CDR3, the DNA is TGTGCCAGCAGCTTGATGGGGGACAGAACTAATTCACCCCTCCACTTT.